The source of this T cell receptor beta chain is a study of radiotherapy plus CTLA-4 blockade in lung cancer. Study details: Across the patients, objective responses occurred in 18%, and disease control in roughly 31%. Points from the study as a whole: Early blood T cell clone dynamics, with interferon-beta, were reported to best predict response. Expansion of tumor-derived TCR clones was observed in blood after radiotherapy plus ipilimumab.

On this clone: Its antigen is as yet unknown.

Chemo-refractory metastatic non-small-cell lung cancer patients received focal radiation with ipilimumab CTLA-4 blockade. TCRdb's table, derived via immunoSEQ multiplex PCR, lists solely in-frame clones and lacks some. The data hold around 45,000 clones, with approximately 79% observed a single time. CDR3 size: 14 residues. Germline V gene lookup returns CDR1 SGHRS and CDR2 YFSETQ. Trimming pared 0 bases from V and 4 bases from J, leaving 10 bases between. Sequences were derived from peripheral blood, sampled from a patient treated with radiotherapy plus ipilimumab. The V gene is TRBV5-1, the J gene TRBJ1-2; D remains unclear. The sequence derives from a human donor with non-small cell lung cancer who had stable disease on radiotherapy plus ipilimumab. DNA of the CDR3: TGCGCCAGCAGCTTGGATGGTAAGGGCTATGGCTACACCTTC. It codes for CASSLDGKGYGYTF.